The next 10 T cell receptor beta chains were all read from a single sample in a study of Ad26.COV2.S vaccination and SARS-CoV-2 variants. This table comes from immunoSEQ multiplex PCR, and its TCRdb copy is limited to in-frame clones, with some not included. The sample has more than 300,000 clones; around four fifths are singletons. Treatment specified: some 20 received Ad26.COV2.S at low or high dose, single or two shots; 5 received placebo; per-sample allocation not given. Sampling took place 63 days after the first vaccine or placebo injection. The sequences come from peripheral blood, collected in a trial of Ad26.COV2.S vaccine versus placebo. The receptors were sampled from a person between 18 and 65 years old who received the Ad26.COV2.S COVID-19 vaccine or a placebo.

V and J are TRBV7-9 and TRBJ2-5; 9 bases map to TRBD1. Per the germline V gene, CDR1 is SEHNR and CDR2 is FQNEAQ (reference sequence). With 8 bases clipped from V and 3 bases from J, the junction kept 7 bases outside the gene matches. The CDR3 totals 14 residues. CDR3 in DNA: TGTGCCAGCTCGTCCGGGACAGGGAAAGAGACCCAGTACTTC. Translating gives CASSSGTGKETQYF.

This chain links TRBV7-9 with TRBJ2-5, with D unclear. There are 15 residues in the CDR3. With 2 bases removed from V and 1 base from J, the gap between germline ends came to 11 bases. Germline lookup yields CDR1 SEHNR and CDR2 FQNEAQ (reference sequence). The CDR3 is CASSLLFGPQETQYF. As DNA, the CDR3 is TGTGCCAGCAGCTTACTTTTCGGGCCCCAAGAGACCCAGTACTTC.

This chain links TRBV6-5 with TRBJ1-6; TRBD1 might be the D (5 bases). This CDR3 is built from 15 residues. Trimming stripped 4 bases from V and 5 bases from J, with 12 bases between. Germline CDR1 is MNHEY and CDR2 is SVGAGI. The DNA for the CDR3 is TGTGCCAGCAGTTTTCGGGGCGCGAATAATTCACCCCTCCACTTT. It yields the protein CASSFRGANNSPLHF.

This chain uses TRBV7-9 with TRBJ1-1; 9 bases map to TRBD1. With 4 bases clipped from V and 6 bases from J, the junction kept 6 bases outside the gene matches. Germline-derived CDR1 and CDR2 are SEHNR and FQNEAQ (reference sequence). The CDR3 sequence is 14 residues long. The CDR3 spells CASSSPGQGPEAFF. CDR3 nucleotides: TGTGCCAGCAGCTCTCCGGGACAGGGTCCTGAAGCTTTCTTT. Combining the CDR3 with reference TRBV7-9 and TRBJ1-1 gives the whole variable domain DTGVSQNPRHKITKRGQNVTFRCDPISEHNRLYWYRQTLGQGPEFLTYFQNEAQLEKSRLLSDRFSAERPKGSFSTLEIQRTEQGDSAMYLCASSSPGQGPEAFFGQGTRLTVV.

This clone has a single count. The chain uses TRBV13 and TRBJ2-7; D not resolved. The CDR3 totals 15 residues. The germline V and J ends were trimmed by 5 bases and 0 bases, with 14 bases remaining between them. Germline loops: CDR1 PRHDT, CDR2 FYEKMQ (reference sequence). DNA for the CDR3: TGTGCCAGCAGCCCCCGCGGCAAGAACTCCTACGAGCAGTACTTC. This sequence encodes CASSPRGKNSYEQYF.

V and J are TRBV5-4 and TRBJ2-1; TRBD2 aligns across 9 bases. Germline V gene lookup returns CDR1 SGHNT and CDR2 YYREEE (reference sequence). This CDR3 has 16 residues. V dropped 4 bases and J dropped 1; count of bases not matched to a gene: 6. The CDR3 reads CASSPQAGGSYNEQFF. The CDR3 DNA sequence: TGTGCCAGCAGCCCTCAAGCGGGGGGATCCTACAATGAGCAGTTCTTC.

This clone was seen a single time. The chain carries TRBV2 and TRBJ2-7; possible D gene TRBD2, 6 bases. The CDR3 sequence is 13 residues long. Trimming took 8 bases from V and 0 from J, leaving 11 bases between them. The germline gives CDR1 SNHLY, CDR2 FYNNEI. The CDR3 here is CASVPGLSYEQYF. The CDR3 bases are TGTGCCAGCGTCCCGGGACTCTCCTACGAGCAGTACTTC. The full variable domain, its missing parts supplied by reference TRBV2 and TRBJ2-7, is EPEVTQTPSHQVTQMGQEVILRCVPISNHLYFYWYRQILGQKVEFLVSFYNNEISEKSEIFDDQFSVERPDGSNFTLKIRSTKLEDSAMYFCASVPGLSYEQYFGPGTRLTVT.

The chain has TRBV28 and TRBJ2-7; 9 bases map to TRBD1. Germline CDR1 MDHEN, CDR2 SYDVKM. The CDR3 consists of 15 residues. V was pared by 5 bases and J by 5 bases, with 10 bases of the junction left unmatched. The CDR3 nucleotides are TGTGCCAGCAGTCCTTCGGGACAGGGTAAGAACGAGCAGTACTTC. Its translation: CASSPSGQGKNEQYF.

The CDR3 nucleotides read TGTGCCAGCAGCGTCGGGACAGGGTTCTATAACTATGGCTACACCTTC. Encoded protein: CASSVGTGFYNYGYTF. J is TRBJ1-2 and V is TRBV7-9; 9 bases fit TRBD1. From germline, CDR1 is SEHNR and CDR2 FQNEAQ (reference sequence). The CDR3 extends over 16 amino acids. V shed 5 bases, J shed 1 base, and the junction held 8 bases outside the gene matches.

The chain is built from TRBV7-3 and TRBJ1-1; no clear D gene. The germline V and J ends were trimmed by 0 bases and 1 base, with 6 bases remaining between them. Looked up from germline, CDR1 is SGHTA and CDR2 is FQGTGA. The CDR3 contains 14 residues. CDR3 amino acids: CASSLTGENTEAFF. The CDR3 nucleotides are TGTGCCAGCAGCTTAACCGGGGAGAACACTGAAGCTTTCTTT.